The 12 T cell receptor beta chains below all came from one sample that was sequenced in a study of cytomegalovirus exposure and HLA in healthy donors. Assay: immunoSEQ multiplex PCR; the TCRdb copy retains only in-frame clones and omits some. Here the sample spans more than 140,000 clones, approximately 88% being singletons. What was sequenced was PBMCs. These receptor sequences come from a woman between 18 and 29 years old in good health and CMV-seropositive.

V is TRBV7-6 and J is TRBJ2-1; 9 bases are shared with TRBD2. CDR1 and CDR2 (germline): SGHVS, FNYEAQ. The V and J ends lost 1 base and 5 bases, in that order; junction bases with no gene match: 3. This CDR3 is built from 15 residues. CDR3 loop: CASSLVAGAHNEQFF. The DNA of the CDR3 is TGTGCCAGCAGCTTAGTAGCGGGGGCCCACAATGAGCAGTTCTTC.

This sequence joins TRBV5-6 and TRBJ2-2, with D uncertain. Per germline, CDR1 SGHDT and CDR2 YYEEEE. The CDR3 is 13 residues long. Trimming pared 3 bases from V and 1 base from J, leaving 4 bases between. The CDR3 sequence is CASSSGNTGELFF. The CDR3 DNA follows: TGTGCCAGCAGCTCGGGGAACACCGGGGAGCTGTTTTTT.

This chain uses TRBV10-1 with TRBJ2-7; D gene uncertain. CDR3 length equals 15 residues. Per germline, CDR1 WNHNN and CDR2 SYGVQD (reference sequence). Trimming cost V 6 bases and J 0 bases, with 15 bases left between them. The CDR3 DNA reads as TGCGCCAGCAGGGCCCGTGTCGGGTTCTCCTACGAGCAGTACTTC. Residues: CASRARVGFSYEQYF.

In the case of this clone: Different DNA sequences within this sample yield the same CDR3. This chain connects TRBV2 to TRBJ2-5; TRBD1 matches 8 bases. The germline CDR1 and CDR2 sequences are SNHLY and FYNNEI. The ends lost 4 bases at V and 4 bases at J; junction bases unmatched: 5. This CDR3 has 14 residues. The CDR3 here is CASSGTGSGETQYF. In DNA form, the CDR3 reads TGTGCCAGCAGTGGGACAGGGTCGGGAGAGACCCAGTACTTC. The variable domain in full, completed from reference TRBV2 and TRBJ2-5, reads EPEVTQTPSHQVTQMGQEVILRCVPISNHLYFYWYRQILGQKVEFLVSFYNNEISEKSEIFDDQFSVERPDGSNFTLKIRSTKLEDSAMYFCASSGTGSGETQYFGPGTRLLVL.

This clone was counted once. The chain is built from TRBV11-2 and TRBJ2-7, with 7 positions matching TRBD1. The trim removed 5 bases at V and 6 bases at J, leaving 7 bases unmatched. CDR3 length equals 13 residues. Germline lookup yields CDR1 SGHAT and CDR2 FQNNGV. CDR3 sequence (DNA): TGTGCCAGCAGCCCAGGGGGTAGAGGCGAGCAGTACTTC. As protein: CASSPGGRGEQYF.

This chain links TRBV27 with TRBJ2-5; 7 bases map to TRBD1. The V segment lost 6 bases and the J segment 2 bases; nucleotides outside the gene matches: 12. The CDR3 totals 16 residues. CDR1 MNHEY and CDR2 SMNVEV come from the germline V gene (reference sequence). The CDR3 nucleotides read TGTGCCAGCAGCCAAGGGACAGAACCCAATCAAGAGACCCAGTACTTC. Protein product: CASSQGTEPNQETQYF.

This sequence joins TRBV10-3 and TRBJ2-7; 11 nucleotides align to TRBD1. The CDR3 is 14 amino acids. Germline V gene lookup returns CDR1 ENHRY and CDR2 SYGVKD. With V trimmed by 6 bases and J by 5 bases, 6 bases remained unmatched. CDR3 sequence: CAIRRTGGVHEQYF. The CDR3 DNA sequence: TGTGCCATCAGGCGGACAGGGGGCGTCCACGAGCAGTACTTC.

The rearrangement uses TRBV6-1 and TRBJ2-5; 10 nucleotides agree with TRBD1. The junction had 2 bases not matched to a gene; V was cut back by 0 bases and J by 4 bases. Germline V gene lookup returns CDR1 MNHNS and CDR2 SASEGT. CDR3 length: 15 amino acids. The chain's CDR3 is CASSEADRGRETQYF. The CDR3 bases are TGTGCCAGCAGTGAAGCTGACAGGGGGCGAGAGACCCAGTACTTC.

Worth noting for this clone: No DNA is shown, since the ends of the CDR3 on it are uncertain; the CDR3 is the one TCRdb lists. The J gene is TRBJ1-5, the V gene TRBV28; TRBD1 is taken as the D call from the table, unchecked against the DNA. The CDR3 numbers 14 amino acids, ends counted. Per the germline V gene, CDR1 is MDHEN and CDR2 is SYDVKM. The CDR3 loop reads CASSFAVGAPGSHF.

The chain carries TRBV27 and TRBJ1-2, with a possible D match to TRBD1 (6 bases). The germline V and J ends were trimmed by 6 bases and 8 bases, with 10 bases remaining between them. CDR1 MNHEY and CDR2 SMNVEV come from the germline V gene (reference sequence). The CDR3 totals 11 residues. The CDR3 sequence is CASRQGSGYTF. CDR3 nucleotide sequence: TGTGCCAGCAGACAGGGATCCGGCTACACCTTC.

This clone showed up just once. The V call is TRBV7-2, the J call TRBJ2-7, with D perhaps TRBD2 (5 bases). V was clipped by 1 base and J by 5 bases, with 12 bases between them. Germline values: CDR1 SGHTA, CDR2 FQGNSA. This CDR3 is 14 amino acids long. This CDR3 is CASSLEVGNNEQYF. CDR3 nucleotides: TGTGCCAGCAGCTTAGAAGTCGGGAACAACGAGCAGTACTTC.

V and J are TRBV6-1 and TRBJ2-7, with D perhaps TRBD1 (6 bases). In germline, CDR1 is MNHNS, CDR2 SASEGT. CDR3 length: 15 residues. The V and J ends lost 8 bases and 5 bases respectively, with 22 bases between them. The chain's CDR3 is CASSFVPTQGNEQYF. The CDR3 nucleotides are TGTGCCAGCTCCTTTGTCCCCACACAGGGTAACGAGCAGTACTTC.